This T cell receptor (beta chain) was identified during a study of CD8+ T cells in alopecia areata. Study observations and caveats: There were many expanded lesional clones persisting in scalp and blood during tofacitinib.

In the case of this clone: Its target is not known.

cDNA reverse transcribed from extracted RNA served as the sequencing template. Assay used: immunoSEQ multiplex PCR; TCRdb lists only in-frame clones, some missing. This table holds roughly 180,000 clones, 50% to 65% found once. Treatment described: oral pan-JAK inhibitor, 5-10 mg twice daily. The CDR3 runs 13 residues. Between the trimmed V and J ends, which lost 4 bases and 7 bases, there was a span of 14 bases. CDR1 and CDR2 from the germline V gene are SGDLS and YYNGEE. V usage is TRBV9 and J usage is TRBJ1-1; the D gene is possibly TRBD1 (6 bases). This TCR derives from a human donor with alopecia areata. Material: CD8+ T cells sorted from blood, obtained at week 24, from a patient treated with tofacitinib. Written as DNA, the CDR3 is TGTGCCAGCAGCATGGGGGGCCTCGGTGAAGCTTTCTTT. It codes for CASSMGGLGEAFF.